This T cell receptor (beta chain) was identified during a study of sequential checkpoint blockade in melanoma. Looking at the study overall: Randomization was 1:1 between first-line nivolumab→ipilimumab and ipilimumab→nivolumab. After both sequences, patients received maintenance nivolumab. Twenty-two patients had matched tumor biopsies before treatment and at week 13 after nivolumab or ipilimumab alone. Findings of the study overall: Patients with week-13 increases in T-cell fraction and clonality benefited about 30 times more often.

Treatment meaning: randomized to nivolumab then ipilimumab (arm A) or the reverse (arm B). Germline lookup yields CDR1 MNHGY and CDR2 SAAAGT. The CDR3 runs 15 residues. Trimming removed 10 bases from V and 5 bases from J; junction bases left unmatched: 10. This clone was seen repeatedly, ten times or more. The target antigen is unknown. Generated by immunoSEQ multiplex PCR, the TCRdb table keeps only in-frame clones and is missing some. Of about 12,000 clones listed, roughly 24% are singletons. This clonotype was sampled from a human donor with melanoma. This rearrangement joins TRBV6-8 to TRBJ2-3; 12 bases map to TRBD2. This material consisted of tumor tissue (inferred from file names), taken from a patient given nivolumab and ipilimumab in sequence. The DNA for the CDR3 is TGTGCCATCAGCCTCTCTAGCGGGGGGGGAGATACGCAGTATTTT. It yields the protein CAISLSSGGGDTQYF.